This T cell receptor beta chain is drawn from a study of cytomegalovirus exposure and HLA in healthy donors. Study-level background: Of the donors genotyped, approximately 410 in all, 75% to 90% fell in the Caucasian-associated ancestry cluster. Study-level results: TCR beta V- and J-gene trimming was later associated with a missense DCLRE1C variant.

Germline assignment: CDR1 SNHLY and CDR2 FYNNEI. V lost 8 bases and J lost 2; bases outside the gene matches: 6. The CDR3 length is 14 residues. The table lists this clone with a few counts. Its antigen is currently unknown. 13 Jbeta primers and 60 Vbeta primers were used for the PCR. Original handling: Some 80 million unique TCR beta chains, roughly 10 million shared, were counted in a later analysis. TCRdb keeps only in-frame clones here, not all; method: immunoSEQ multiplex PCR. V and J calls and clone size come straight from that table; D and trimming were deduced from the DNA. The data hold about 120,000 clones, with over 75% observed a single time. Donors were ostensibly healthy at sampling, although undocumented immune exposures were probable.

This receptor was taken from a man younger than 35 in good health and CMV-seropositive. The V and J genes are TRBV2 and TRBJ2-1; the match to TRBD1 covers 7 bases. The sample consisted of PBMCs. Here the CDR3 DNA reads TGTGCCAGCCTGACCGGGACAGCCTACAATGAGCAGTTCTTC. This sequence encodes CASLTGTAYNEQFF.